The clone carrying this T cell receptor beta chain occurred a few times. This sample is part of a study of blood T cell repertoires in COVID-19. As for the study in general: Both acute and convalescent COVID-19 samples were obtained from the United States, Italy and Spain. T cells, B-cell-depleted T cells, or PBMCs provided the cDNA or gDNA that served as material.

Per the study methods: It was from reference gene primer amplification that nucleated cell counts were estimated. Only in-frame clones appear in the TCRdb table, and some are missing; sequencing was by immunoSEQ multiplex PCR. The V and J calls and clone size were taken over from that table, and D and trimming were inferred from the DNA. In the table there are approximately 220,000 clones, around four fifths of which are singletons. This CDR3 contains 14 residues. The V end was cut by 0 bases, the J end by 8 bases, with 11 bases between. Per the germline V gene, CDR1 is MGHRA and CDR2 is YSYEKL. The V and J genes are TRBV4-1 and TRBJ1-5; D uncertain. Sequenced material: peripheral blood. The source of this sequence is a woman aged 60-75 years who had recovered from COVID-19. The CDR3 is CASSQEAVTEPQHF. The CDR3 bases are TGCGCCAGCAGCCAAGAGGCGGTCACGGAGCCCCAGCATTTT.